The sequence of this T cell receptor (beta chain) was determined in a study of neurological immune-mediated disorders. The study's findings and limits: No sharing of CDR3 amino acid sequences was observed among expanded clones across subjects, suggesting private repertoires in all groups. Levels of TCR clonal expansion peaked in HTLV-1-associated myelopathy and reached their lowest in multiple sclerosis, under those of healthy controls.

This clonotype was seen ten or more times. Its antigen is unidentified. Each CDR3 protein is one row after TCRdb ran MiXCR on the 5' RACE reads. The sample lists 65,000 to 90,000 distinct CDR3 sequences; about 5% were seen once. This TCR derives from a woman in her twenties or thirties with multiple sclerosis. The specimen sequenced was PBMCs.

Written as DNA, the CDR3 is TGTGCCAGCCGTGGGACTAGCGGAAACACCGGGGAGCTGTTTTTT. Its protein is CASRGTSGNTGELFF. The chain links TRBV5-5 to TRBJ2-2, with 11 bases lining up with TRBD2. The CDR3 has 15 amino acids. Per germline, CDR1 SGHKS and CDR2 YYEKEE (reference sequence). Trimming at V came to 7 bases and at J to 2 bases, leaving 4 bases not matched to a gene.